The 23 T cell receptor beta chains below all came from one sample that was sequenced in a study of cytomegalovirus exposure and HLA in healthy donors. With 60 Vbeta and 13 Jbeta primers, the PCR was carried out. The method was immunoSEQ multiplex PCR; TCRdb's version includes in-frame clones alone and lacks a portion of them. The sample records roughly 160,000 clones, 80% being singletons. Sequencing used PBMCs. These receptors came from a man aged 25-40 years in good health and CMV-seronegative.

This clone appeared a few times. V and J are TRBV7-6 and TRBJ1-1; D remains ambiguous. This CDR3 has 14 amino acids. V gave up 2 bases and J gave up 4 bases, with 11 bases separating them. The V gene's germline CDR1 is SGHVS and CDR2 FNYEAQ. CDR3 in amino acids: CASSLLAPATEAFF. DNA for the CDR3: TGTGCCAGCAGCTTATTGGCCCCCGCCACTGAAGCTTTCTTT.

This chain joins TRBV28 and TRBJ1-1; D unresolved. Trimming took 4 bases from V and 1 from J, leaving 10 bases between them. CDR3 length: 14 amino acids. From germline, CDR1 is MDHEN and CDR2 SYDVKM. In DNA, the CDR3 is TGTGCCAGCAGTTCCCCAAGCGGGAACACTGAAGCTTTCTTT. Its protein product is CASSSPSGNTEAFF.

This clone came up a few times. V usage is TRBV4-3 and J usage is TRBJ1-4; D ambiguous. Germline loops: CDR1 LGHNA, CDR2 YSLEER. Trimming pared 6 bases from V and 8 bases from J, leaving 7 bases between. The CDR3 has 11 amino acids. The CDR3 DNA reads TGCGCCAGCAGGGGCCGAGAAAAACTGTTTTTT. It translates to CASRGREKLFF.

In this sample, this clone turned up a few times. The CDR3 protein is CASSIHRDRGRLGYEQYF. CDR3 DNA: TGTGCCAGCAGTATTCACCGGGACAGGGGGCGCCTCGGTTACGAGCAGTACTTC. The rearrangement links TRBV27 to TRBJ2-7, with 12 bases identical to TRBD1. Germline CDR1 reads MNHEY; CDR2 reads SMNVEV (reference sequence). Trimming removed 5 bases from V and 4 bases from J; junction bases left unmatched: 15. The CDR3 is made up of 18 amino acids.

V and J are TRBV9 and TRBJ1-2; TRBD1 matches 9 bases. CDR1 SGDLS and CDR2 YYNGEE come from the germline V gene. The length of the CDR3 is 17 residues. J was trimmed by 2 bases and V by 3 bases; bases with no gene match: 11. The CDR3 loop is CASSEGTGRVGNYGYTF. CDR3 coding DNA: TGTGCCAGCAGCGAGGGGACAGGGAGGGTAGGGAACTATGGCTACACCTTC.

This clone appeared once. The CDR3 sequence is CASSLGDSSYEQYF. The CDR3, as DNA: TGCGCCAGCAGCTTGGGGGACAGCTCCTACGAGCAGTACTTC. The chain carries TRBV5-1 and TRBJ2-7, with TRBD1 matching 7 bases. V dropped 0 bases and J dropped 0; count of bases not matched to a gene: 0. This CDR3 has 14 amino acids. The germline CDR1 and CDR2 sequences are SGHRS and YFSETQ.

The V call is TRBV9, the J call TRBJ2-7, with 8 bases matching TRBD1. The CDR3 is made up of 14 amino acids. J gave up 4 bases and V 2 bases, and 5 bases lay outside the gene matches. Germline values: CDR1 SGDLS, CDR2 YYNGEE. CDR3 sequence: CASSVGTGPYEQYF. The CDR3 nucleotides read TGTGCCAGCAGCGTCGGGACAGGCCCTTACGAGCAGTACTTC.

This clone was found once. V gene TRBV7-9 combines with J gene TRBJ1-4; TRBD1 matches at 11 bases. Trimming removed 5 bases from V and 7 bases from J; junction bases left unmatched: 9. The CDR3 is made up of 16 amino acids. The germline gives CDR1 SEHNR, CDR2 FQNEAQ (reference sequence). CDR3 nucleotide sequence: TGTGCCAGCAGCCTTAGAAGGACAGGGGGCGGTGAAAAACTGTTTTTT. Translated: CASSLRRTGGGEKLFF.

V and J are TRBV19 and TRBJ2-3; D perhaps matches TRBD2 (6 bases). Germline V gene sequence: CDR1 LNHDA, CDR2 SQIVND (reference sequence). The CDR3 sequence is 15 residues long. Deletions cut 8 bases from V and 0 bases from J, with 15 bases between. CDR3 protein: CASCPGDSSTDTQYF. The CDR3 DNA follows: TGTGCCAGTTGCCCGGGGGACTCTAGCACAGATACGCAGTATTTT.

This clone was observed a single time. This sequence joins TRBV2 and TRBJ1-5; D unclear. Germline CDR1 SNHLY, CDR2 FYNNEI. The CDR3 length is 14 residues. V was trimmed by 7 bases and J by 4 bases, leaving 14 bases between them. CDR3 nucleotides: TGTGCCAGCAATCGACTGTCAGAGAATCAGCCCCAGCATTTT. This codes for CASNRLSENQPQHF.

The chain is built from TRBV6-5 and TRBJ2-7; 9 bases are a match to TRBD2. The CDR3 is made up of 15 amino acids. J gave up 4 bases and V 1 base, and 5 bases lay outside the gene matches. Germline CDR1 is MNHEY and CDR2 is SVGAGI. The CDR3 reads CASSYLAGVAYEQYF. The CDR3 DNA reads TGTGCCAGCAGTTACTTAGCGGGAGTTGCGTACGAGCAGTACTTC.

DNA of the CDR3: TGTGCCAGCAGCCCGGACCTAGCGTTCAATGAGCAGTTCTTC. This gives the protein CASSPDLAFNEQFF. The V gene is TRBV13, the J gene TRBJ2-1; TRBD2 is a possible D gene (6 bases). Trimming shortened V by 5 bases and J by 6 bases, and 14 bases separated the two germline ends. The length of the CDR3 is 14 residues. Germline lookup yields CDR1 PRHDT and CDR2 FYEKMQ (reference sequence).

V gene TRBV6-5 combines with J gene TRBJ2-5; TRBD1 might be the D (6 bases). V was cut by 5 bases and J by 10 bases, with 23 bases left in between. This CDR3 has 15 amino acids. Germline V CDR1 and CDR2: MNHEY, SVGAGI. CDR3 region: CASSQTWDNEKGQYF. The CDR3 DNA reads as TGTGCCAGCAGTCAAACCTGGGACAACGAAAAGGGCCAGTACTTC.

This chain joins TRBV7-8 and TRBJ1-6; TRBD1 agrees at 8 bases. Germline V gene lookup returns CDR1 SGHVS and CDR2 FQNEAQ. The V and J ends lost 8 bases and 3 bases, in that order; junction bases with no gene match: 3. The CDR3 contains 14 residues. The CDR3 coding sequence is TGTGCCAGCGGACAGGGTATCTATAATTCACCCCTCCACTTT. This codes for CASGQGIYNSPLHF.

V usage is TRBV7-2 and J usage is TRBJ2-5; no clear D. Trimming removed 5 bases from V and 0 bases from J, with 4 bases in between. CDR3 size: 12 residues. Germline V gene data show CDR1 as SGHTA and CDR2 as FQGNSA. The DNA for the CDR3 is TGTGCCAGCAGCGCGTACCAAGAGACCCAGTACTTC. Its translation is CASSAYQETQYF.

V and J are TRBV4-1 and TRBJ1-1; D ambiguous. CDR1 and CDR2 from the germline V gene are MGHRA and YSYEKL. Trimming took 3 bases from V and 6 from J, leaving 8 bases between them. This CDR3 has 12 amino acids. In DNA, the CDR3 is TGCGCCAGCAGCCAGACCGGGTCTGAAGCTTTCTTT. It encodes CASSQTGSEAFF.

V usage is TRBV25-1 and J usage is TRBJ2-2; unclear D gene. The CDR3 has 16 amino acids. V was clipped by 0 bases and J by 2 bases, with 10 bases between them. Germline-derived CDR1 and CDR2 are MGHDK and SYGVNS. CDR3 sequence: CASSEYITDNTGELFF. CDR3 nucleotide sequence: TGTGCCAGCAGTGAATATATAACAGACAACACCGGGGAGCTGTTTTTT.

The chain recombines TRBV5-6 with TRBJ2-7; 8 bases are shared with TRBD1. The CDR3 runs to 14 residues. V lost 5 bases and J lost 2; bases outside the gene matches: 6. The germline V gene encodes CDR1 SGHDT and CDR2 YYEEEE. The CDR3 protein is CASSDRTGPYEQYF. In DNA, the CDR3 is TGTGCCAGCAGTGACCGGACAGGGCCCTACGAGCAGTACTTC.

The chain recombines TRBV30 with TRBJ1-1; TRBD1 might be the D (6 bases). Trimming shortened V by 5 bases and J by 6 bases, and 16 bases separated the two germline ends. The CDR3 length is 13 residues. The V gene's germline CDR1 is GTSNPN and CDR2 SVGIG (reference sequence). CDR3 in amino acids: CAWSGGAEPEAFF. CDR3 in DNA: TGTGCCTGGTCTGGGGGCGCGGAGCCTGAAGCTTTCTTT.

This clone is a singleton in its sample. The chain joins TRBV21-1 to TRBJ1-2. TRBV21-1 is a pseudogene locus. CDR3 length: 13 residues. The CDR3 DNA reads TGTGCCAGCAGCATAATTTCCCACTATGGCTACACCTTC. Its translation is CASSIISHYGYTF.

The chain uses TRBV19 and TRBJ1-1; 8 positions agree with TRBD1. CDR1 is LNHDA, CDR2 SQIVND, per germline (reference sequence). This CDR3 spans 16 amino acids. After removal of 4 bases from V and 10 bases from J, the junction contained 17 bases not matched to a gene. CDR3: CASSTWDRRDNRGAFF. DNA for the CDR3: TGTGCCAGTAGTACTTGGGACAGGCGCGACAACCGAGGAGCTTTCTTT.

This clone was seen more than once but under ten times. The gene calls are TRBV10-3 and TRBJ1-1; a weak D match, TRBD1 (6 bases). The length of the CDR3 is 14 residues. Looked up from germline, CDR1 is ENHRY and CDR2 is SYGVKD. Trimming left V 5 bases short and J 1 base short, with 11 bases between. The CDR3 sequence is CAISLLQGNTEAFF. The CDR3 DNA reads TGTGCCATCAGTCTTTTACAGGGGAACACTGAAGCTTTCTTT.

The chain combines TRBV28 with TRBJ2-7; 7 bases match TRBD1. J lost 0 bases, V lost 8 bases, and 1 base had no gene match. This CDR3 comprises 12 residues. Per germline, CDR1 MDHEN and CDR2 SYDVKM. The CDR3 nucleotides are TGTGCCAGCGGGGACAGCTCCTACGAGCAGTACTTC. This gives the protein CASGDSSYEQYF.